The rows below give T cell receptor beta chains drawn from one sample of a study of T-cell memory formation after mild COVID-19. TCRdb called the 5' RACE reads again in MiXCR, with one record for every CDR3 protein. The sample has 400,000 or so distinct CDR3 sequences, roughly 20% seen once. Sequencing used PBMCs or a T cell subset sorted from them (not recorded which). The receptor set was obtained from an adult woman who had mild COVID-19 (a few samples of this study predate the infection). Cell type and time point are not known. Each CDR3 is given with its conserved first and last residue. A D gene is named only where the DNA matches it firmly. Rows may omit the clone size; those that give it use once, few, many or a size class.

V	length	D	J	size	DNA	CDR3
TRBV3-1	14	.	TRBJ1-1	.	TGTGCCAGCAGCCCCCTTACAGGGTCCACTGAAGCTTTCTTT	CASSPLTGSTEAFF
TRBV10-3	15	.	TRBJ1-2	.	TGTGCCATCAGTGTATCCAGAGATGCGGTTGCGGGCTACACCTTC	CAISVSRDAVAGYTF
TRBV6-5	15	.	TRBJ2-1	once	TGTGCCAGCAGTCCGACGCTAGACCCCTACAATGAGCAGTTCTTC	CASSPTLDPYNEQFF
TRBV12-3/TRBV12-4	14	.	TRBJ2-3	few	TGTGCCAGCACTAGATGGGACAAGGGAGATACGCAGTATTTT	CASTRWDKGDTQYF
TRBV2	16	.	TRBJ1-3	few	TGTGCCAGCAGTGAAGGACTTTTCCTCTCTGGAAACACCATATATTTT	CASSEGLFLSGNTIYF
TRBV12-3/TRBV12-4	13	TRBD1	TRBJ1-1	few	TGTGCCAGCAGTTCCACAGGGGGCTCTGAAGCTTTCTTT	CASSSTGGSEAFF
TRBV7-6	15	.	TRBJ2-5	few	TGTGCCAGCAGCTTAGCGGGCCCGGGGAGGCAGACCCAGTACTTC	CASSLAGPGRQTQYF
TRBV15	15	.	TRBJ1-2	few	TGTGCCACCAGCAGAGAGGACCGAGCTAACTATGGCTACACCTTC	CATSREDRANYGYTF
TRBV6-5	13	.	TRBJ2-2	few	TGTGCCAGCAGCCAAGCTCCTAGCGGGGAGCTGTTTTTT	CASSQAPSGELFF
TRBV12-5	14	TRBD2	TRBJ2-5	.	TGTGCTGTGATGCTGACTAGCGGGGGAGAGACCCAGTACTTC	CAVMLTSGGETQYF
TRBV7-9	11	.	TRBJ2-7	many	TGTGCCAGCTGGGGAGGCGACGAGCAGTACTTC	CASWGGDEQYF
TRBV7-9	15	.	TRBJ1-4	few	TGTGCCAGCAGCCTCGGGACGGTTTATAATGAAAAACTGTTTTTT	CASSLGTVYNEKLFF
TRBV5-6	14	.	TRBJ2-5	many	TGTGCCAGCAGCTTGGGCCCGACGGGGGAGACCCAGTACTTC	CASSLGPTGETQYF
TRBV5-6	12	.	TRBJ1-2	many	TGTGCCAGCAGCTTGAGGGGAGGTGGCTACACCTTC	CASSLRGGGYTF
TRBV4-3	17	.	TRBJ2-2	.	TGCGCCAGCAGCCAGGAGGGACTCCGGGACACTACCGGGGAGCTGTTTTTT	CASSQEGLRDTTGELFF
TRBV7-7	13	.	TRBJ2-7	.	TGTGCTAGCAGCCCGGGGCCCGGTGGCGAGCAGTACTTC	CASSPGPGGEQYF
TRBV28	19	TRBD1	TRBJ1-6	.	TGTGCCAGCAGTTTAATGCCGGGACAGGGGAGGAGAAATAATTCACCCCTCCACTTT	CASSLMPGQGRRNNSPLHF
TRBV20-1	17	.	TRBJ2-3	.	TGCAGTGCTAGAACAATCGGAGCAGAGAGGGGCACAGATACGCAGTATTTT	CSARTIGAERGTDTQYF
TRBV7-3	15	.	TRBJ2-5	few	TGTGCCAGCAGCTTAGACGCGACTAATTTGGAGACCCAGTACTTC	CASSLDATNLETQYF
TRBV10-2	14	TRBD2	TRBJ2-7	.	TGCGCCAGCGGTCCGGGGGGGAGGGCCTACGAGCAGTACTTC	CASGPGGRAYEQYF
TRBV5-1	14	.	TRBJ1-2	few	TGCGCCAGCAGCATTGGGACACAGAGTTATGGCTACACCTTC	CASSIGTQSYGYTF
TRBV11-3	15	TRBD1	TRBJ1-1	few	TGTGCCAGCAGCCGCCAGACAGGGGGTAACACTGAAGCTTTCTTT	CASSRQTGGNTEAFF
TRBV7-2	13	.	TRBJ2-7	.	TGTGCCAGCAGGTCAGGGCCGGCCTACGAGCAGTACTTC	CASRSGPAYEQYF
TRBV27	13	.	TRBJ1-1	.	TGTGCCAGCAGCCCCTCAGGGAGCACTGAAGCTTTCTTT	CASSPSGSTEAFF
TRBV15	20	TRBD2	TRBJ2-7	.	TGTGCCACCAGCAGAGCCCCTGGGACTAGCGGGGGTACGAGCTCCTACGAGCAGTACTTC	CATSRAPGTSGGTSSYEQYF
TRBV24-1	14	.	TRBJ1-2	.	TGTGCCACCAGTGAAACCGGGACCCCTACGGCCTACACCTTC	CATSETGTPTAYTF
TRBV11-2	18	.	TRBJ1-4	.	TGTGCCAGCAGCTCACGACTACCTACACAGGGCAGCGGTGAAAAACTGTTTTTT	CASSSRLPTQGSGEKLFF
TRBV6-6	15	.	TRBJ2-1	.	TGTGCCAGCAGTTACTCACACTTCTCCTACAATGAGCAGTTCTTC	CASSYSHFSYNEQFF